This TCR beta chain derives from a study of blood T cell repertoires in COVID-19. About the study: The cDNA or gDNA used as material had been derived from T cells, B-cell-depleted T cells, or PBMCs.

Sequenced by immunoSEQ multiplex PCR; TCRdb stores in-frame clones only, minus some. This sample has about 44,000 clones, with roughly 85% found just once. Trimming cost V 4 bases and J 1 base; bases outside gene matches: 6. Germline V CDR1 and CDR2: SGHNT, YYREEE (reference sequence). The length of the CDR3 is 15 residues. The sequencing sample was made of peripheral blood. The chain joins TRBV5-4 to TRBJ2-7; TRBD1 matches at 9 bases. The sequence came from a woman between 65 and 79 years old with acute or convalescent COVID-19. The CDR3 sequence: CASSQDRGESYEQYF. CDR3 nucleotides: TGTGCCAGCAGCCAGGACAGGGGCGAATCCTACGAGCAGTACTTC.